The source of this TCR beta chain is a study of identical twins. Study observations and caveats: Twins shared beta out-of-frame sequences in excess, but this excess was weaker.

On this clonotype itself: Its matching antigen is unknown.

TCRdb re-analysed the 5' RACE reads in MiXCR, keeping a single row per CDR3 protein. The sample lists under 1 million distinct CDR3 sequences; more than 9% were seen once. This CDR3 is 15 amino acids long. The trim removed 7 bases at V and 5 bases at J, leaving 11 bases unmatched. The germline CDR1 and CDR2 sequences are MNHNS and SASEGT. This same sample was also taken into another study, of yellow fever vaccine responses in identical twins.

This receptor was obtained from a woman younger than 35 in good health. The rearrangement links TRBV6-1 to TRBJ2-7; 10 nucleotides line up with TRBD1. The sample comprised PBMCs. CDR3 protein: CASTPKDRGRNEQYF. In nucleotides, the CDR3 is TGTGCCAGCACCCCCAAGGACAGGGGGAGAAACGAGCAGTACTTC.